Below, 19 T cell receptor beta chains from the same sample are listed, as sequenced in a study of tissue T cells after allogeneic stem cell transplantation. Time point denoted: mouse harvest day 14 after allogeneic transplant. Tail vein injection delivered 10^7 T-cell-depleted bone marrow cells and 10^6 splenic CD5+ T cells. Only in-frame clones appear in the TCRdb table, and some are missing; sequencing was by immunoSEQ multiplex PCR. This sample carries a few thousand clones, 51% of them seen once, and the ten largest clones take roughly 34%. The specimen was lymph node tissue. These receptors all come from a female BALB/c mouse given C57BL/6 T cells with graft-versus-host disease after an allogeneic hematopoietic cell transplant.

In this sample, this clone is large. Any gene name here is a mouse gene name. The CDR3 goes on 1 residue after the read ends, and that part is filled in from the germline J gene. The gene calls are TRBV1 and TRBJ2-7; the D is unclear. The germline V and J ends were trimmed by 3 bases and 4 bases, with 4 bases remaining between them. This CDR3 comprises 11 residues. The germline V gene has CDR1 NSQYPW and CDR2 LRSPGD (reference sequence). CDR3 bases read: TGCACCTGCAGTGCTCGATATGAACAGTAC. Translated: CTCSARYEQY. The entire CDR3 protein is CTCSARYEQYF.

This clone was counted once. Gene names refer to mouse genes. The CDR3 bases that were read are TGTGCCAGCAGTGAGGGGACAACAAACACAGAAGTCTTC. Translation: CASSEGTTNTEVF. The full CDR3 sequence reads CASSEGTTNTEVFF. The chain carries TRBV13-3 and TRBJ1-1; maybe TRBD1 (6 bases). The read terminates 1 residue ahead of where the CDR3 ends, so the germline J gene completes it. Germline V gene sequence: CDR1 NNHDY, CDR2 SYVADS. The CDR3 extends over 14 amino acids. Trimming took 2 bases from V and 0 from J, leaving 8 bases between them.

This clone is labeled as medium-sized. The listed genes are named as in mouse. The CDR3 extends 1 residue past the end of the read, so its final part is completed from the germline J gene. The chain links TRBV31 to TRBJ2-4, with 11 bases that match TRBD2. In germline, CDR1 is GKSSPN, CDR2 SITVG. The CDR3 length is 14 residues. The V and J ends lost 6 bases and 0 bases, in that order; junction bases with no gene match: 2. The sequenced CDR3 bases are TGTGCCTGCCGGGACTGGGGGAGTCAAAACACCTTGTAC. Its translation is CACRDWGSQNTLY. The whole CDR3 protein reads CACRDWGSQNTLYF.

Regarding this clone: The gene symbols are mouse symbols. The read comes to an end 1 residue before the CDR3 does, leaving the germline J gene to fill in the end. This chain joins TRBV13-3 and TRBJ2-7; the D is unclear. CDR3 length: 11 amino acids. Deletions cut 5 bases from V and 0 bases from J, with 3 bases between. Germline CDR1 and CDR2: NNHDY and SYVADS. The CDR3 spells CASRLSYEQYF. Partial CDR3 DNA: TGTGCCAGCAGGCTCTCCTATGAACAGTAC.

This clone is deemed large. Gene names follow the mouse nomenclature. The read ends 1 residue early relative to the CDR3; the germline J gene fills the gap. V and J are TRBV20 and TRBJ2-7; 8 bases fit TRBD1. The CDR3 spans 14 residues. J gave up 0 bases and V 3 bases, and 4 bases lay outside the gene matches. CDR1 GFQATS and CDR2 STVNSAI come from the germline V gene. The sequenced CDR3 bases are TGTGGTGCTAGCCGGGACAGGAGCTCCTATGAACAGTAC. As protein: CGASRDRSSYEQY. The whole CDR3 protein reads CGASRDRSSYEQYF.

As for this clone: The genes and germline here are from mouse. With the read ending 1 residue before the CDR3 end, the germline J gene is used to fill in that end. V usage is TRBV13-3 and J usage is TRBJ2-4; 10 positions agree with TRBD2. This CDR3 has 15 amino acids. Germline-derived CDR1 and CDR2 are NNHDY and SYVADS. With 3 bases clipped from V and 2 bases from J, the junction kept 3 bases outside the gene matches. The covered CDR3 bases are TGTGCCAGCAGTGGGGGGACTGGGGCTCAAAACACCTTGTAC. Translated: CASSGGTGAQNTLY. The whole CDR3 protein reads CASSGGTGAQNTLYF.

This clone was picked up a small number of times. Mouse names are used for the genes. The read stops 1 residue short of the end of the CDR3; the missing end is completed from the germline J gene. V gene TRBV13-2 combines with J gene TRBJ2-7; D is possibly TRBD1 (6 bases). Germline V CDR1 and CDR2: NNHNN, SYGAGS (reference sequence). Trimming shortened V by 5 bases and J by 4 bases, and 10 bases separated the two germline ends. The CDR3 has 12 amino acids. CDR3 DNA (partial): TGTGCCAGCGGCAGGGGTTATTATGAACAGTAC. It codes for CASGRGYYEQY. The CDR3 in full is CASGRGYYEQYF.

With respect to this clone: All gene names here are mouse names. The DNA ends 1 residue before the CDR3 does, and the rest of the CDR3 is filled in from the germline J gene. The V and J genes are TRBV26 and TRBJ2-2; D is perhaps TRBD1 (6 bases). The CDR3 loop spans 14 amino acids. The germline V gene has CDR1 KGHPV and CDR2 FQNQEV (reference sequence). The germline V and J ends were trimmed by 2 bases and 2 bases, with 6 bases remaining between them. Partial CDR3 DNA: TGTGCCAGCAGTCTGACAGGGAACACCGGGCAGCTCTAC. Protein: CASSLTGNTGQLY. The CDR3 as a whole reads CASSLTGNTGQLYF.

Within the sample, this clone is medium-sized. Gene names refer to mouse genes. The CDR3 loop reads CASSRKHTEVFF. Partial CDR3 DNA: TGTGCTAGCAGTAGAAAACATACAGAAGTCTTC. The V gene is TRBV17, the J gene TRBJ1-1; D unresolved. The CDR3 end falls 1 residue outside the read, so it is completed with the germline J gene. Germline V gene lookup returns CDR1 MNHDT and CDR2 YYDKIL. V lost 2 bases to trimming and J lost 5 bases, with 6 bases between them. The CDR3 consists of 12 residues.

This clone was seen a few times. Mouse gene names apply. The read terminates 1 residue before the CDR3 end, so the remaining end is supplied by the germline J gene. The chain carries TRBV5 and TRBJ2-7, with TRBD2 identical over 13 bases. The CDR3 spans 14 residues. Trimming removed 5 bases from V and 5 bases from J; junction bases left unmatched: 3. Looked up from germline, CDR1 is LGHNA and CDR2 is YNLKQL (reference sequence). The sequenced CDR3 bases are TGTGCCAGCAGCAAGGACTGGGGGGGCGATGAACAGTAC. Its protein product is CASSKDWGGDEQY. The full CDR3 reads CASSKDWGGDEQYF.

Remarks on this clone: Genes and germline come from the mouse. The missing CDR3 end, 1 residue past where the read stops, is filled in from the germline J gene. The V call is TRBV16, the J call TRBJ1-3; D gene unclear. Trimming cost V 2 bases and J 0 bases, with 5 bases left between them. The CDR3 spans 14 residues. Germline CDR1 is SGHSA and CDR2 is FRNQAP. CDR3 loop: CASSLTISGNTLYF. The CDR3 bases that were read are TGTGCAAGCAGCTTAACGATTTCTGGAAATACGCTCTAT.

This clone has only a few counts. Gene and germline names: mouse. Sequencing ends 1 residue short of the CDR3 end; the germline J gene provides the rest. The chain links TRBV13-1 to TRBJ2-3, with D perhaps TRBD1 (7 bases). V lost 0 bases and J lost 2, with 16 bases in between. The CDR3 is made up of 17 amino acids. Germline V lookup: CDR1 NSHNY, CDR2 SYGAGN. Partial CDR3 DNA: TGTGCCAGCAGTGATGCATGGAGGGGGCCGTTTGCAGAAACGCTGTAT. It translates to CASSDAWRGPFAETLY. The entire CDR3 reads CASSDAWRGPFAETLYF.

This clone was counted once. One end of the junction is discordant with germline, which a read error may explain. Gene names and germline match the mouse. The part of the CDR3 DNA that was read is TGTGGTGCAAGGGACAATAGTGCAGAAACGCTGTAT. This gives the protein CGARDNSAETLY. The whole CDR3 sequence reads CGARDNSAETLYF. The chain joins TRBV20 to TRBJ2-3, with D possibly matching TRBD1 (6 bases). The CDR3 end lies 1 residue beyond the end of the read and is filled in from the germline J gene. The V gene's germline CDR1 is GFQATS and CDR2 STVNSAI. There are 13 residues in the CDR3.

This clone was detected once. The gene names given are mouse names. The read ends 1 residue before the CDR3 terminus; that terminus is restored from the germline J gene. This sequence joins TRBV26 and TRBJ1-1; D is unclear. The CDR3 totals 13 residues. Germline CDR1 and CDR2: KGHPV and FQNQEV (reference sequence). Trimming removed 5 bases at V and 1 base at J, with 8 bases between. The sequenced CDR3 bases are TGTGCCAGCAGTTTTTTACTAAACACAGAAGTCTTC. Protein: CASSFLLNTEVF. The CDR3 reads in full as CASSFLLNTEVFF.

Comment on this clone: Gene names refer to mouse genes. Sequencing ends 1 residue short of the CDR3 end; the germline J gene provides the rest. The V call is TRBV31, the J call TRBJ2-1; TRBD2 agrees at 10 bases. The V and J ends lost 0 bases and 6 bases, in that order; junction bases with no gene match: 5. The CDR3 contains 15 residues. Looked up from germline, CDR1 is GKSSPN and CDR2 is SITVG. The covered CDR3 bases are TGTGCCTGGAGTCTACGGCTGGGGGGGCTTGCTGAGCAGTTC. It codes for CAWSLRLGGLAEQF. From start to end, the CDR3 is CAWSLRLGGLAEQFF. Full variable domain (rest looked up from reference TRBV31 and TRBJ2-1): AQTIHQWPVAEIKAVGSPLSLGCTIKGKSSPNLYWYWQATGGTLQQLFYSITVGQVESVVQLNLSASRPKDDQFILSTEKLLLSHSGFYLCAWSLRLGGLAEQFFGPGTRLTVL.

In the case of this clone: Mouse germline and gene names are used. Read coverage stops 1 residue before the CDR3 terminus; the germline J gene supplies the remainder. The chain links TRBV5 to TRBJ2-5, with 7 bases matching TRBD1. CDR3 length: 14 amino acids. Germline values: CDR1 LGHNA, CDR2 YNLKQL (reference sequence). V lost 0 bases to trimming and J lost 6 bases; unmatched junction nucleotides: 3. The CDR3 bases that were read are TGTGCCAGCAGCCAAGATCACAGGGGTGACACCCAGTAC. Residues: CASSQDHRGDTQY. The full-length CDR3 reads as CASSQDHRGDTQYF.

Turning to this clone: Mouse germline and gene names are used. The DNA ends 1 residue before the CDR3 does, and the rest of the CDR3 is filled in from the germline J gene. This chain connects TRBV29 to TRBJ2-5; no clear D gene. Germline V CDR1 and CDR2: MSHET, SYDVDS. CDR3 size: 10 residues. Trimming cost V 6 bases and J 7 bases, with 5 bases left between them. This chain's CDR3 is CASREHTQYF. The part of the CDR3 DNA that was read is TGTGCTAGCAGGGAACACACCCAGTAC.

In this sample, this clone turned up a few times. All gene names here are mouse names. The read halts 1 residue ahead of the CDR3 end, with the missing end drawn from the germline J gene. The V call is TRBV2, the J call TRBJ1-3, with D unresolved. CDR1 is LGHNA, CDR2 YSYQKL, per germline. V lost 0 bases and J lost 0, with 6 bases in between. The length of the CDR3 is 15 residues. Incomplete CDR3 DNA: TGTGCCAGCAGCCAAGAAGGAGGTTCTGGAAATACGCTCTAT. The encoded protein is CASSQEGGSGNTLY. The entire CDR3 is CASSQEGGSGNTLYF.

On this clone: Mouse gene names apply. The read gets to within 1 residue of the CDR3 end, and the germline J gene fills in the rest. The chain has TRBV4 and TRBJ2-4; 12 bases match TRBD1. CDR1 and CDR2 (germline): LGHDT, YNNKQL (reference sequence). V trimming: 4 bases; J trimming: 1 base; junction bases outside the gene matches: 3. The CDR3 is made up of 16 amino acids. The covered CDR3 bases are TGTGCCAGCAGCTCCCGGGACAGGGGGCGTCAAAACACCTTGTAC. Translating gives CASSSRDRGRQNTLY. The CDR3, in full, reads CASSSRDRGRQNTLYF.